The sequence of this TCR beta chain was determined in a study of T-cell reconstitution after alpha-beta-depleted transplantation in children. This clonotype was detected many times. Its cognate antigen is unknown. V gave up 5 bases and J gave up 10 bases, with 14 bases separating them. The length of the CDR3 is 13 residues. Study conclusions and caveats: Newly produced T cells mostly accounted for T-cell counts and diversity one year post-transplant.

Researchers prepared the TCRbeta library using unique molecular identifiers, the study reports. TCRdb reprocessed the PCR reads via MiXCR and lists one record per CDR3 protein. The table lists about 870,000 distinct CDR3 sequences, roughly 15% of them singletons. The material sequenced was PBMCs, mostly from graft donor cells, taken 360 days after TCRalphabeta/CD19-depleted stem cell transplant. V is TRBV12-3 or TRBV12-4 and J is TRBJ1-4; no definite D call. This TCR came from a male patient aged 10 to 17 who had a stem cell transplant for acute lymphoblastic leukemia, so the T cells may come from the graft donor. Here the CDR3 DNA reads TGTGCCAGCAGTCCCTGGGAAGAGCTAAAACTGTTTTTT. Its protein is CASSPWEELKLFF.